This paragraph covers one T cell receptor beta chain sequence. Its specificity is unknown. This specimen comes from a study of blood T cells in healthy people across ages. Findings and caveats of the study: In older individuals, TCR beta diversity per million T cells was lower, falling roughly linearly with age.

Through a sample-barcoded 5' primer and a J-beta primer mix, a second PCR was run for about 7 to 12 cycles. Every sample returned 2.5 million or more CDR3-containing paired-end reads. Each CDR3 protein is one row after TCRdb ran MiXCR on the 5' RACE reads. Here the sample spans around 800,000 distinct CDR3 sequences, more than 40% being singletons. Investigators took about 9.4 milliliters of peripheral blood from every donor. The material sequenced was blood. This sequence originates from a man in his 60s in good health.

The CDR3 is CASAGQGGPSYEQYF. The DNA of the CDR3 is TGTGCCAGCGCTGGACAGGGTGGCCCCTCCTACGAGCAGTACTTC. V gene TRBV6-6 combines with J gene TRBJ2-7; TRBD1 matches 8 bases. The V segment lost 8 bases and the J segment 0 bases; nucleotides outside the gene matches: 9. The length of the CDR3 is 15 residues. From germline, CDR1 is MNHNY and CDR2 SVGAGI (reference sequence).